The sample holds a few counts of the clone carrying this T cell receptor beta chain. These data belong to a study of T cells in Graves' hyperthyroidism and ophthalmopathy. CDR1 is MGHRA and CDR2 is YSYEKL in the germline V gene. V dropped 1 base and J dropped 6 bases, with 12 bases sitting between them. CDR3 length equals 14 residues. The TCR beta CDR3 regions underwent amplification using RNA transcripts as the source. With the HTBI primer set, the TCR CDR3 went through a first round of RT-PCR. One entry per CDR3 protein results from TCRdb running MiXCR on the multiplex PCR reads. This sample has around 520,000 distinct CDR3 sequences, with approximately 25% found just once.

Sequenced sample: blood. The receptor comes from a woman younger than 45 with Graves' ophthalmopathy. V gene TRBV4-1 combines with J gene TRBJ1-2, with D unresolved. In DNA, the CDR3 is TGCGCCAGCAGCCAAGGGGCCGCGGTCGATGGCTACACCTTC. Translated: CASSQGAAVDGYTF.